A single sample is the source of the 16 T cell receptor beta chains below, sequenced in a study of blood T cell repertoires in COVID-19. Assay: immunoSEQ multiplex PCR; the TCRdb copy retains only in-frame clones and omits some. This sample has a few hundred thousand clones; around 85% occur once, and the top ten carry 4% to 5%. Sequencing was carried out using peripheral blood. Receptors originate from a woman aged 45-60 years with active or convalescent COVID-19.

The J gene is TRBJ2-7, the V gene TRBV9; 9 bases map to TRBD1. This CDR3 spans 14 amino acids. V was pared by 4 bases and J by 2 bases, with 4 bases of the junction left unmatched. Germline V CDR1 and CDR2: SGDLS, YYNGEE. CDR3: CASSTRTGAYEQYF. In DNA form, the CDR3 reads TGTGCCAGCAGCACCCGGACAGGGGCCTACGAGCAGTACTTC.

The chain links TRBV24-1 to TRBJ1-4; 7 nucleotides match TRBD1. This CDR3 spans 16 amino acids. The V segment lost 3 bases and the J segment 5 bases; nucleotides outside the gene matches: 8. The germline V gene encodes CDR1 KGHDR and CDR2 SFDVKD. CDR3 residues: CATSDPRTGENEKLFF. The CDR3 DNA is TGTGCCACCAGTGATCCCAGGACAGGAGAGAATGAAAAACTGTTTTTT.

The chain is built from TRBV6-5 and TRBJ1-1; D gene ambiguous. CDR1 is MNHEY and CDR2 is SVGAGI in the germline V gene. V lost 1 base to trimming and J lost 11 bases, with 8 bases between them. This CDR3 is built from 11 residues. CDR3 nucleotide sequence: TGTGCCAGCAGTTACTTAGGCGGGGCTTTCTTT. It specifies CASSYLGGAFF.

The CDR3 DNA sequence: TGTGCCAGTAGTATGCGACATGCAACTAATGAAAAACTGTTTTTT. Translated, it gives CASSMRHATNEKLFF. The V gene is TRBV19, the J gene TRBJ1-4; D gene ambiguous. The ends were cut back, 3 bases at V and 0 bases at J, with 8 bases in the middle. Germline V lookup: CDR1 LNHDA, CDR2 SQIVND (reference sequence). The CDR3 has 15 residues.

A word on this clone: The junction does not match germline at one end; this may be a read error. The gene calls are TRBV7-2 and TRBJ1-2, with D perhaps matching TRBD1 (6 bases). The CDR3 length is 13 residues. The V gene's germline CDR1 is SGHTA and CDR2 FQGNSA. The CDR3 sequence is CASSLAGGAGLHF. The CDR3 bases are TGTGCCAGCAGCTTAGCGGGGGGGGCAGGGCTCCATTTC.

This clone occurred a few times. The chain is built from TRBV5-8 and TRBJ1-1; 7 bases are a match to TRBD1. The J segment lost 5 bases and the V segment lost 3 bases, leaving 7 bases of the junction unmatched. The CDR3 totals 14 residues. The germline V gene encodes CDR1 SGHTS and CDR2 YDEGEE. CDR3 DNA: TGTGCCAGCAGCTATTACAGGGGATGGACTGAAGCTTTCTTT. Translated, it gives CASSYYRGWTEAFF.

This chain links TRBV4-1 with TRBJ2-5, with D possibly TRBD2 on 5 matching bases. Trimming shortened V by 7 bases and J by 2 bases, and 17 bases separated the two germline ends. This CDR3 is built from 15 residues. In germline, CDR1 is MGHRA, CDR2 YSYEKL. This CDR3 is CASTREARLQETQYF. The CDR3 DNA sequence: TGCGCCAGCACTAGGGAAGCGCGACTACAAGAGACCCAGTACTTC.

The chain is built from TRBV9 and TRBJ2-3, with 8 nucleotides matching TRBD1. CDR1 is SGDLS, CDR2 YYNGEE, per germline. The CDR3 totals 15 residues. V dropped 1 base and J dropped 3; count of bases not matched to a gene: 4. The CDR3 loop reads CASSVTGGITDTQYF. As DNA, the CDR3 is TGTGCCAGCAGCGTAACAGGGGGGATTACAGATACGCAGTATTTT.

DNA for the CDR3: TGTGCCAGCAGCGTAGCCCCCCCTACTAGCGGATTCTCCTACGAGCAGTACTTC. Its protein is CASSVAPPTSGFSYEQYF. This chain connects TRBV9 to TRBJ2-7; 8 bases align to TRBD2. Trimming removed 0 bases from V and 0 bases from J; junction bases left unmatched: 11. The CDR3 is 18 amino acids. The germline V gene encodes CDR1 SGDLS and CDR2 YYNGEE.

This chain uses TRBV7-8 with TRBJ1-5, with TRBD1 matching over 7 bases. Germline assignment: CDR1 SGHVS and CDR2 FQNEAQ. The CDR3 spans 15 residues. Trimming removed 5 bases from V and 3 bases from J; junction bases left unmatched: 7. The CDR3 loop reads CASSRSRGINQPQHF. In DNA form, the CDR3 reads TGTGCCAGCAGCCGAAGCAGGGGGATCAATCAGCCCCAGCATTTT.

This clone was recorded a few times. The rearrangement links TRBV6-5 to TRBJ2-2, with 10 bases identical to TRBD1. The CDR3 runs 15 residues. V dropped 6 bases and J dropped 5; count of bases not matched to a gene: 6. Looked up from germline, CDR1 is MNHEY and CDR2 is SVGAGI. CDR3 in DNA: TGTGCCAGCAGGTCCGGGACAGGGGAAACCGGGGAGCTGTTTTTT. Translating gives CASRSGTGETGELFF.

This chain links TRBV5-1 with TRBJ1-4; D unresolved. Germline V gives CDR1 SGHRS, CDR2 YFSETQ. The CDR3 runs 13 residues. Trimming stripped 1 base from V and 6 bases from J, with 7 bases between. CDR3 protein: CASSLTPDEKLFF. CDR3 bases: TGCGCCAGCAGCTTGACCCCAGATGAAAAACTGTTTTTT.

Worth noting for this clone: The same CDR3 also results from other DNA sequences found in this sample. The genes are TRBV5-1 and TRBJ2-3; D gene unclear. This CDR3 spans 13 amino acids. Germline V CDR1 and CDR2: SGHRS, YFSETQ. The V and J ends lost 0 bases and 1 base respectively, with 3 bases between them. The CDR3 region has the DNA TGCGCCAGCAGCTTGGCCGGCACAGATACGCAGTATTTT. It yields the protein CASSLAGTDTQYF.

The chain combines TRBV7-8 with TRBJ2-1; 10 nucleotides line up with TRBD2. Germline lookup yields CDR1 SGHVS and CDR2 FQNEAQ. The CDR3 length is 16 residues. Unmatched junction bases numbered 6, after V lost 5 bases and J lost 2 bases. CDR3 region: CASSRGLAPTYNEQFF. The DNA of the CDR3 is TGTGCCAGCAGCCGGGGACTAGCGCCTACCTACAATGAGCAGTTCTTC.

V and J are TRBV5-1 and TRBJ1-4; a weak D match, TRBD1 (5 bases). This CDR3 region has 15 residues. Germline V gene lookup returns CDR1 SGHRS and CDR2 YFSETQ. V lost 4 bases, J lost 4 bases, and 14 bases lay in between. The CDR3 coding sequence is TGCGCCAGCAGCCCGGCCGGGGGGAGTAATGAAAAACTGTTTTTT. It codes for CASSPAGGSNEKLFF.

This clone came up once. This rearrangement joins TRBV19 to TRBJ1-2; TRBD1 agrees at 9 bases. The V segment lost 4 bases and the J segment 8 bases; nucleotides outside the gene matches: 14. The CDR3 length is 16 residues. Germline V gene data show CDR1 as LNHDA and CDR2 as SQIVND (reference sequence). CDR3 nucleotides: TGTGCCAGTAGTACTCGGACAGGGGAGGCCTACCGAGGCTACACCTTC. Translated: CASSTRTGEAYRGYTF.